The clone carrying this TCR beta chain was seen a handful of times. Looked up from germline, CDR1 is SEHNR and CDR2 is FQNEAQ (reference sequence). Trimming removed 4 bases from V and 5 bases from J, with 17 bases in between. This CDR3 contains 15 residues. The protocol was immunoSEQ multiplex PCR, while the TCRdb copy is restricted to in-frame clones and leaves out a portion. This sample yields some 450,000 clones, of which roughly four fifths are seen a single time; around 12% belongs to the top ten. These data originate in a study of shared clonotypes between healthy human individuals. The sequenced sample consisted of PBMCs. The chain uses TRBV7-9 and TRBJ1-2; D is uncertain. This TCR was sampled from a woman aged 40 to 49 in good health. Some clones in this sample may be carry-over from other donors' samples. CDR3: CASSYTFADTYGYTF. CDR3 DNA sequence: TGTGCCAGCAGCTACACCTTTGCGGATACGTATGGCTACACCTTC.